A selection of T cell receptor beta chains follows, all from one sample in a study of T cell responses to AZD1222 COVID-19 vaccine. Clones were sequenced by immunoSEQ multiplex PCR, and TCRdb holds only the in-frame ones, with some missing. The sample has about 260,000 clones, over 85% seen once. The sequencing used peripheral blood, collected on day 0 of AZD1222 vaccination. These receptor sequences come from an adult in good health. Both conserved end residues are part of each CDR3. A D gene is named only where the DNA matches it firmly. Some rows have no size entry. The others give once, few or many, or a class for an expanded clone.

-	TRBD1	15	TRBV19	TRBJ1-2	CASSTDYRGNYGYTF	TGTGCCAGTAGTACTGATTACAGGGGTAACTATGGCTACACCTTC
-	-	18	TRBV7-2	TRBJ1-5	CASSLGVPIFRGNQPQHF	TGTGCCAGCAGCTTAGGGGTCCCGATATTCAGGGGCAATCAGCCCCAGCATTTT
-	-	15	TRBV7-9	TRBJ1-3	CASSFQRKTGNTIYF	TGTGCCAGCAGCTTTCAGAGGAAAACTGGAAACACCATATATTTT
-	-	16	TRBV4-1	TRBJ1-3	CASSHPTRGRGNTIYF	TGCGCCAGCAGCCACCCCACTCGTGGCCGGGGGAACACCATATATTTT
-	-	12	TRBV30	TRBJ2-7	CAWSVSAYEQYF	TGTGCCTGGAGTGTAAGTGCCTACGAGCAGTACTTC
-	-	14	TRBV28	TRBJ2-5	CASSFSGHQETQYF	TGTGCCAGCAGTTTTTCTGGGCATCAAGAGACCCAGTACTTC
-	TRBD2	15	TRBV7-9	TRBJ2-1	CASSLIAGGNNEQFF	TGTGCCAGCAGCTTAATAGCGGGAGGAAACAATGAGCAGTTCTTC
-	TRBD1	16	TRBV10-3	TRBJ2-1	CAISDSGQGAPYEQFF	TGTGCCATCAGTGACTCGGGACAGGGGGCGCCGTATGAGCAGTTCTTC
-	-	14	TRBV6-2/TRBV6-3	TRBJ1-5	CASSYGGTSQPQHF	TGTGCCAGCAGTTACGGGGGAACAAGCCAGCCCCAGCATTTT
-	-	13	TRBV6-5	TRBJ2-3	CASTPAEGGTQYF	TGTGCCAGCACTCCGGCCGAGGGAGGTACGCAGTATTTT
-	-	13	TRBV3-1/TRBV3-2	TRBJ1-5	CASSRASNQPQHF	TGTGCCAGCAGCCGGGCTTCGAATCAGCCCCAGCATTTT
-	TRBD2	15	TRBV19	TRBJ2-5	CASSFSGWGGETQYF	TGTGCCAGTAGTTTTAGCGGGTGGGGCGGGGAGACCCAGTACTTC
-	-	11	TRBV28	TRBJ1-2	CASDSERGYTF	TGTGCCAGCGACAGCGAGAGGGGCTACACCTTC
-	-	14	TRBV11-2	TRBJ2-7	CASSGRGSSYEQYF	TGTGCCAGCAGCGGCCGTGGGAGCTCCTACGAGCAGTACTTC
once	-	15	TRBV3-1/TRBV3-2	TRBJ1-3	CASSQAPRLGETIYF	TGTGCCAGCAGCCAAGCTCCCCGATTAGGGGAGACCATATATTTT
-	TRBD1	14	TRBV7-9	TRBJ1-1	CASSLIDRGTEAFF	TGTGCCAGCAGCTTAATCGACAGGGGGACTGAAGCTTTCTTT
-	-	11	TRBV20-1	TRBJ1-1	CSARDGFEAFF	TGCAGTGCTAGAGATGGATTTGAAGCTTTCTTT
-	-	11	TRBV10-2	TRBJ1-1	CASSTYTEAFF	TGCGCCAGCAGCACCTACACTGAAGCTTTCTTT
-	-	13	TRBV28	TRBJ2-7	CASSFNGRGEQYF	TGTGCCAGCAGTTTCAACGGGCGCGGCGAGCAGTACTTC
-	TRBD1	14	TRBV9	TRBJ1-2	CASSQHRGPYGYTF	TGTGCCAGCAGCCAACACAGGGGACCCTATGGCTACACCTTC
-	TRBD2	15	TRBV30	TRBJ2-1	CAWRDPGTNHNEQFF	TGTGCCTGGAGGGACCCCGGGACTAACCACAATGAGCAGTTCTTC